The entry that follows covers one TCR beta chain sequence. This clonotype has a count of ten or more. It has no known antigen specificity. Base qualities are not at hand, and no much larger clone is one base apart. This sample is drawn from a study of T cells in Graves' hyperthyroidism and ophthalmopathy (dated by TCRdb to about 2019). As for the study more broadly: Peripheral blood samples were taken at the time of initial diagnosis, prior to any treatment. An independent validation cohort of 18 to 20 hyperthyroidism patients and some 15 patients who later progressed to ophthalmopathy tested prospective prediction of ophthalmopathy. The roughly 99 discovery patients were divided at random into training and test sets in a 7:3 ratio. After sampling, hyperthyroidism patients received methimazole starting at 30 mg daily, and ophthalmopathy patients received high-dose intravenous methylprednisolone. To identify distinguishing TCR V-J signatures, a discovery cohort of 100 or so patients was used, comprising some 43 with Graves' ophthalmopathy and some 60 with stable Graves' hyperthyroidism. The paper reports TCR Vbeta CDR3 sequencing of 130 to 150 peripheral blood samples: approximately 43 ophthalmopathy, approximately 74 hyperthyroidism and 17 progressor patients. Thyroid tissue and blood T-cell repertoires from six Graves' hyperthyroidism patients were also compared in the study. Broad study findings and their caveats: Sample size was not statistically predetermined, and blinding of investigators to group allocation was not performed. In cross-validation, a model built on a 13 V-J signature told ophthalmopathy apart from stable hyperthyroidism with 87.88% sensitivity and about 81% specificity, and in testing the same model reached 80%/75%. During validation, the model predicted progression to ophthalmopathy a median of around six months ahead of onset, with almost 71% sensitivity and 72% to 85% specificity. Most expanded thyroid clonotypes (frequency above 0.001) were also detected in blood, a finding suggesting that blood repertoires may reflect thyroid immune responses.

The TCR beta CDR3 regions were amplified from RNA transcripts. For the first round of RT-PCR on the TCR CDR3, the HTBI primer set was used together with the Qiagen OneStep RT-PCR kit. The libraries were constructed in a second round of multiplex PCR and then size-selected and purified. Libraries were sequenced paired-end with 100 bp reads on an Illumina HiSeq2000. The original pipeline was this. SOAPnuke was used to process the raw data, removing reads that contained adapters or uncalled bases, had a mean Phred below 15, or lacked an exact match to the constant primer or identifier. COPE v1.2.5 was used to merge the high-quality paired reads, and each unique nucleotide sequence was defined as a clonotype. Clonotypes were aligned to IMGT TRBV, TRBD and TRBJ reference segments using MiTCR v1.1. Analysis was restricted to V-J combinations with a frequency above 0.0001, which covered about 99% of repertoires. A TCS score was defined as the ratio between F50 (clonal expansion) and ExV (chaos), using BLOSUM62-based TCRdist between CDR3 peptides within each V-J. Welch's t-statistics and random forest reduced roughly 530 V-J features to roughly 13, which were used in a naive Bayes classifier (R e1071). Clones were called with MiXCR by TCRdb after fastp trimmed the public reads at Q25, and only in-frame beta chains were retained. Each entry is one CDR3 protein sequence, shown with its most common DNA and genes. TCRdb assigned the V and J calls; the authors' analysis was not used. This sample holds about 360,000 distinct CDR3 sequences; roughly 14% were observed only once. Roughly a quarter of the sample goes to the ten largest clones.

Hyperthyroidism patients were newly diagnosed, with disease duration under 2 months, and aged 18 to 65 years. Any patient with an uncontrolled infection, another autoimmune disease, pregnancy or lactation was excluded. Clinical symptoms, serum thyroxine and TRAb, thyroid ultrasound, and orbital computed tomography formed the basis for the diagnoses. For progressor patients, blood was drawn at the first diagnosis of hyperthyroidism, before any ophthalmopathy symptoms had appeared. Ficoll-Paque density gradient centrifugation was used to isolate PBMCs from around 9.1 ml of fresh peripheral blood. Patients classed as progressors first received a Graves' hyperthyroidism diagnosis and then went on to develop ophthalmopathy during follow-up. Total RNA was extracted with Trizol reagent, and quality was checked on an Agilent 2100 Bioanalyzer. V lost 1 base and J lost 3 bases; the stretch between them is 7 bases long. The germline V gene supplies CDR1 SGHTS and CDR2 YDEGEE. The CDR3 numbers 13 residues from cysteine through phenylalanine. CDR3 DNA only is kept here, 39 bases in frame from base 1.

The TCR sequence derives from a woman aged 18 to 35 with Graves' hyperthyroidism that later progressed to Graves' ophthalmopathy. Sequencing was done on a sample of blood. The sequence links TRBV5-8 to TRBJ1-1; the D gene identity is not certain. The nucleotide sequence is TGTGCCAGCAGCTTGTCAAGTTACACTGAAGCTTTCTTT. Translated, this is CASSLSSYTEAFF. The full variable domain, completed from the reference TRBV5-8 and TRBJ1-1 proteins outside the CDR3, reads EAGVTQSPTHLIKTRGQQATLRCSPISGHTSVYWYQQALGLGLQFLLWYDEGEERNRGNFPPRFSGRQFPNYSSELNVNALELEDSALYLCASSLSSYTEAFFGQGTRLTVV.